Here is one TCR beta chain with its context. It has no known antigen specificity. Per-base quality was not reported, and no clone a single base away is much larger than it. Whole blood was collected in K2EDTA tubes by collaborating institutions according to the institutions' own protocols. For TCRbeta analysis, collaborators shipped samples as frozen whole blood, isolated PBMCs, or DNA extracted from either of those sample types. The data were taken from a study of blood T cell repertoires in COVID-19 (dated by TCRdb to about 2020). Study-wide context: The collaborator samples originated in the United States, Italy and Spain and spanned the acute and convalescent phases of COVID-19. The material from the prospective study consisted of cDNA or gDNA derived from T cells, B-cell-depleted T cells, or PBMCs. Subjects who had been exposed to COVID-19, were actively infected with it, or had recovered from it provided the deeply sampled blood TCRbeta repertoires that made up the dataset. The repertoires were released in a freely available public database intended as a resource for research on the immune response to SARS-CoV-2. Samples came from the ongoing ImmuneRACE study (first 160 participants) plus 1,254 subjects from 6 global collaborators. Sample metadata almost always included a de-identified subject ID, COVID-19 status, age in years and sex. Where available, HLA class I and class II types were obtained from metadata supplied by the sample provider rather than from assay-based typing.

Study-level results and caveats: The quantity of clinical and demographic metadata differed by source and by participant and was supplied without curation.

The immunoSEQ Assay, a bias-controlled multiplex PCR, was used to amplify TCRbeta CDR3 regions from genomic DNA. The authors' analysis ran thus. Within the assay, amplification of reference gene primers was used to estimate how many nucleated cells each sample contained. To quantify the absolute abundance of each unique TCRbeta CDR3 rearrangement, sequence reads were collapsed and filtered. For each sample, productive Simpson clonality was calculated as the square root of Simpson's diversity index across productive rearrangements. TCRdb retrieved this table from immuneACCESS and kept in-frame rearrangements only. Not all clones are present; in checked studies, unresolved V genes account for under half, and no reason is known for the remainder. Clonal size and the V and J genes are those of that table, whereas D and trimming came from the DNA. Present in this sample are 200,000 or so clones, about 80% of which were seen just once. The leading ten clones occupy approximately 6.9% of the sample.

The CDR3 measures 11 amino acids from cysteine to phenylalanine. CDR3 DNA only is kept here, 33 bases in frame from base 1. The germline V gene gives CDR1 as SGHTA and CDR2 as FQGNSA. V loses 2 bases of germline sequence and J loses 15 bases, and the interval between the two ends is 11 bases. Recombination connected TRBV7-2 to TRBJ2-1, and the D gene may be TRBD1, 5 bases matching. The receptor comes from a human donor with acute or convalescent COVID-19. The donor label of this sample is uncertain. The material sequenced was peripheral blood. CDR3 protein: CASSLTQGWFF. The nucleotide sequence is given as TGTGCCAGCAGCTTAACGCAGGGCTGGTTCTTC. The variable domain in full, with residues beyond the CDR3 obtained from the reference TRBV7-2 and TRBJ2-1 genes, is GAGVSQSPSNKVTEKGKDVELRCDPISGHTALYWYRQSLGQGLEFLIYFQGNSAPDKSGLPSDRFSAERTGGSVSTLTIQRTQQEDSAVYLCASSLTQGWFFGPGTRLTVL.